This entry lists 32 T cell receptor beta chains sequenced from one sample in a study of T cells expressing NK-cell markers. Each CDR3 protein gets one entry in TCRdb, which reprocessed the 5' RACE reads and gives no DNA. The repertoire table contains 440,000 or so distinct CDR3 sequences. Sequenced input: blood T cells: a sorted CD56 or NKG2C T cell subset, CD4+ or CD8+ T cells, or bulk PBMC T cells (not recorded which). These receptors all come from a woman aged 18 to 75 in good health.

CDR3 region: CASGPSADPDTQYF. The chain carries TRBV12-3 or TRBV12-4 and TRBJ2-3; TCRdb calls TRBD2, which cannot be checked without DNA. The CDR3 extends over 14 amino acids.

The chain employs TRBV7-9 and TRBJ2-5; no DNA is available, so the TRBD2 call from TCRdb remains unchecked. Germline-derived CDR1 and CDR2 are SEHNR and FQNEAQ (reference sequence). The CDR3 has 17 residues. This CDR3 reads CASSLRPGLALSETQYF. Variable domain in full (rest from reference TRBV7-9 and TRBJ2-5): DTGVSQNPRHKITKRGQNVTFRCDPISEHNRLYWYRQTLGQGPEFLTYFQNEAQLEKSRLLSDRFSAERPKGSFSTLEIQRTEQGDSAMYLCASSLRPGLALSETQYFGPGTRLLVL.

The chain carries TRBV27 and TRBJ2-5; there is no DNA to check the TCRdb D call of TRBD2. Germline lookup yields CDR1 MNHEY and CDR2 SMNVEV (reference sequence). CDR3 length: 15 residues. CDR3 residues: CASSSGLEGLGTQYF.

The chain is built from TRBV19 and TRBJ2-1; without DNA, the TCRdb call of TRBD2 cannot be checked. The CDR3 covers 14 residues. Per the germline V gene, CDR1 is LNHDA and CDR2 is SQIVND (reference sequence). CDR3 loop: CASSIGVAANEQFF.

The rearrangement joins TRBV29-1 to TRBJ1-4. The CDR3 covers 15 residues. Per the germline V gene, CDR1 is SQVTM and CDR2 is ANQGSEA. The CDR3 protein is CSVEDSWRSGEKLFF.

V gene TRBV5-4 combines with J gene TRBJ2-7; the TCRdb call, TRBD1, lacks DNA for checking. Germline-derived CDR1 and CDR2 are SGHNT and YYREEE (reference sequence). CDR3 size: 15 residues. CDR3: CASSPGPGSSYEQYF. Combining the CDR3 with reference TRBV5-4 and TRBJ2-7 gives the whole variable domain ETGVTQSPTHLIKTRGQQVTLRCSSQSGHNTVSWYQQALGQGPQFIFQYYREEENGRGNFPPRFSGLQFPNYSSELNVNALELDDSALYLCASSPGPGSSYEQYFGPGTRLTVT.

V gene TRBV20-1 combines with J gene TRBJ2-2; TCRdb's D gene call, TRBD2, goes unchecked for lack of DNA. The germline gives CDR1 DFQATT, CDR2 SNEGSKA (reference sequence). The CDR3 is 16 residues long. The CDR3 here is CSARDLGGRNTGELFF.

The chain employs TRBV11-2 and TRBJ1-5; TCRdb's D call, TRBD1, is unchecked because there is no DNA. Looked up from germline, CDR1 is SGHAT and CDR2 is FQNNGV. The length of the CDR3 is 19 residues. The CDR3 is CASSLVFGSDGGDNQPQHF.

The gene calls are TRBV3-1 and TRBJ2-5; the D call of TRBD2 rests on TCRdb alone, since no DNA is present to check it. CDR1 and CDR2 (germline): LGHDT, YNNKEL (reference sequence). The CDR3 runs 15 residues. CDR3 in amino acids: CASSDGSGGLETQYF.

This chain links TRBV4-1 with TRBJ2-3; TCRdb's assignment of TRBD2 cannot be checked, as there is no DNA. The CDR3 runs 16 residues. Germline CDR1 is MGHRA and CDR2 is YSYEKL. CDR3 sequence reads: CASGPGGIPSTDTQYF.

The CDR3 sequence: CASSYRGTTNEKLFF. The chain is built from TRBV16 and TRBJ1-4; without DNA, the TCRdb call of TRBD1 cannot be checked. Per the germline V gene, CDR1 is KGHSY and CDR2 is FQNENV. The CDR3 sequence is 15 residues long.

This chain connects TRBV9 to TRBJ2-1; TCRdb picks TRBD2, but there is no DNA to check that call. The germline gives CDR1 SGDLS, CDR2 YYNGEE. The CDR3 length is 18 residues. The CDR3 sequence is CASSTGDLSGRPNNEQFF.

The V gene is TRBV7-6, the J gene TRBJ2-5; TCRdb names TRBD1, which stays unverified in the absence of DNA. Germline V CDR1 and CDR2: SGHVS, FNYEAQ. This CDR3 is built from 16 residues. The CDR3 spells CASSLFSQGAKETQYF.

The V call is TRBV9, the J call TRBJ1-1. Germline V gene data show CDR1 as SGDLS and CDR2 as YYNGEE. The CDR3 totals 14 residues. CDR3 sequence: CASSVELANTEAFF. Variable domain in full (rest from reference TRBV9 and TRBJ1-1): DSGVTQTPKHLITATGQRVTLRCSPRSGDLSVYWYQQSLDQGLQFLIQYYNGEERAKGNILERFSAQQFPDLHSELNLSSLELGDSALYFCASSVELANTEAFFGQGTRLTVV.

This sequence joins TRBV9 and TRBJ2-1; the TCRdb call, TRBD1, lacks DNA for checking. This CDR3 is built from 15 residues. Germline V gene lookup returns CDR1 SGDLS and CDR2 YYNGEE. CDR3 region: CASSVGETGGNEQFF.

The chain recombines TRBV5-1 with TRBJ2-5; the D call of TRBD1 rests on TCRdb alone, since no DNA is present to check it. The CDR3 has 13 amino acids. CDR1 and CDR2 (germline): SGHRS, YFSETQ. The chain's CDR3 is CASSSTGFETQYF. The variable domain in full, with the rest retrieved from reference TRBV5-1 and TRBJ2-5, is KAGVTQTPRYLIKTRGQQVTLSCSPISGHRSVSWYQQTPGQGLQFLFEYFSETQRNKGNFPGRFSGRQFSNSRSEMNVSTLELGDSALYLCASSSTGFETQYFGPGTRLLVL.

J is TRBJ2-7 and V is TRBV20-1; TCRdb's assignment of TRBD1 cannot be checked, as there is no DNA. The length of the CDR3 is 12 residues. Germline CDR1 and CDR2: DFQATT and SNEGSKA (reference sequence). The CDR3 here is CSARPQGSEQYF.

The V gene is TRBV6-1, the J gene TRBJ2-5; TCRdb picks TRBD1, but there is no DNA to check that call. Per the germline V gene, CDR1 is MNHNS and CDR2 is SASEGT. The CDR3 totals 16 residues. The CDR3: CASTQIGTGRKETQYF.

The rearrangement links TRBV20-1 to TRBJ2-1; lacking DNA, the TRBD1 call made by TCRdb goes unchecked. The CDR3 contains 11 residues. CDR1 is DFQATT, CDR2 SNEGSKA, per germline (reference sequence). The CDR3 protein is CSARAAREQFF.

The chain links TRBV18 to TRBJ2-2. CDR3 length equals 14 residues. Germline V gene lookup returns CDR1 KGHSH and CDR2 LQKENI. The CDR3 spells CASSSDLNTGELFF.

The chain carries TRBV27 and TRBJ2-5. The length of the CDR3 is 14 residues. CDR1 MNHEY and CDR2 SMNVEV come from the germline V gene (reference sequence). The chain's CDR3 is CASSRGRYQETQYF.

This sequence joins TRBV18 and TRBJ2-3. There are 13 residues in the CDR3. Germline V gene data show CDR1 as KGHSH and CDR2 as LQKENI. The CDR3 loop is CASSPSVGDTQYF. Combining the CDR3 with reference TRBV18 and TRBJ2-3 gives the whole variable domain NAGVMQNPRHLVRRRGQEARLRCSPMKGHSHVYWYRQLPEEGLKFMVYLQKENIIDESGMPKERFSAEFPKEGPSILRIQQVVRGDSAAYFCASSPSVGDTQYFGPGTRLTVL.

The CDR3 sequence: CSVSSGKKTQYF. The chain combines TRBV29-1 with TRBJ2-5; checking the TCRdb D call of TRBD2 is not possible without DNA. CDR3 length: 12 amino acids. Germline-derived CDR1 and CDR2 are SQVTM and ANQGSEA.

The V gene is TRBV29-1, the J gene TRBJ1-1. This CDR3 is built from 11 residues. Germline V gives CDR1 SQVTM, CDR2 ANQGSEA. This CDR3 is CSVERRTEAFF. Based on the CDR3 plus reference TRBV29-1 and TRBJ1-1, the full variable domain is SAVISQKPSRDICQRGTSLTIQCQVDSQVTMMFWYRQQPGQSLTLIATANQGSEATYESGFVIDKFPISRPNLTFSTLTVSNMSPEDSSIYLCSVERRTEAFFGQGTRLTVV.

The rearrangement joins TRBV7-2 to TRBJ1-1. Germline values: CDR1 SGHTA, CDR2 FQGNSA. This CDR3 contains 12 residues. The CDR3 is CASSLGVPEAFF.

The V call is TRBV5-4, the J call TRBJ2-7; TCRdb selects TRBD1, and the lack of DNA leaves this call unchecked. Germline V CDR1 and CDR2: SGHNT, YYREEE (reference sequence). The length of the CDR3 is 15 residues. The CDR3 reads CASSFGTMNSYEQYF.

This chain uses TRBV5-1 with TRBJ2-3; TCRdb's assignment of TRBD2 cannot be checked, as there is no DNA. CDR1 SGHRS and CDR2 YFSETQ come from the germline V gene. The CDR3 length is 14 residues. The chain's CDR3 is CASRGNSGTDTQYF.

The chain links TRBV7-2 to TRBJ2-1; the TCRdb D gene call, TRBD1, has no DNA to confirm it. Germline assignment: CDR1 SGHTA and CDR2 FQGNSA. The length of the CDR3 is 15 residues. CDR3 loop: CASSYGSGTFNEQFF. The full variable domain, in which reference TRBV7-2 and TRBJ2-1 provide the parts outside the CDR3, is GAGVSQSPSNKVTEKGKDVELRCDPISGHTALYWYRQSLGQGLEFLIYFQGNSAPDKSGLPSDRFSAERTGGSVSTLTIQRTQQEDSAVYLCASSYGSGTFNEQFFGPGTRLTVL.

CDR3 sequence: CASSSTGGWYNQPQHF. The gene calls are TRBV5-6 and TRBJ1-5; TCRdb's D call of TRBD1 is untestable without DNA. Germline lookup yields CDR1 SGHDT and CDR2 YYEEEE. This CDR3 spans 16 amino acids.

CDR3 protein: CASSQGFTEAFF. The chain links TRBV4-3 to TRBJ1-1. The CDR3 runs 12 residues. Germline V gene sequence: CDR1 LGHNA, CDR2 YSLEER.

The rearrangement joins TRBV6-5 to TRBJ2-3. This CDR3 contains 14 residues. The germline V gene has CDR1 MNHEY and CDR2 SVGAGI. CDR3 in amino acids: CASSSLLAADTQYF.

The chain recombines TRBV18 with TRBJ2-7; no DNA is available, so the TRBD2 call from TCRdb remains unchecked. From germline, CDR1 is KGHSH and CDR2 LQKENI. The length of the CDR3 is 17 residues. CDR3 residues: CASSQQGGSGSRYEQYF.